This T cell receptor (beta chain) was sequenced in a study of TIL therapy for anti-PD-1-resistant metastatic lung cancer. In the study overall: Half of patients were current or former smokers.

The immunoSEQ assay was v3. Generated by immunoSEQ multiplex PCR, the TCRdb table keeps only in-frame clones and is missing some. The table includes roughly 57,000 clones, 75% to 90% detected once. Time point meaning: pre-treatment sample, taken before nivolumab and TIL therapy. The TCR was taken from a person aged 25 to 80 with non-small cell lung cancer. Sequences were derived from blood, sampled at baseline.

The DNA for the CDR3 is TGTGCCAGCAGCCGACGACTACTAGCGGAGAGCTACGAGCAGTACTTC. This sequence encodes CASSRRLLAESYEQYF. This chain uses TRBV7-8 with TRBJ2-7; 8 bases map to TRBD2. V shed 5 bases, J shed 3 bases, and the junction held 12 bases outside the gene matches. CDR3 size: 16 residues. Germline loops: CDR1 SGHVS, CDR2 FQNEAQ. Full variable domain (rest looked up from reference TRBV7-8 and TRBJ2-7): GAGVSQSPRYKVAKRGQDVALRCDPISGHVSLFWYQQALGQGPEFLTYFQNEAQLDKSGLPSDRFFAERPEGSVSTLKIQRTQQEDSAVYLCASSRRLLAESYEQYFGPGTRLTVT.